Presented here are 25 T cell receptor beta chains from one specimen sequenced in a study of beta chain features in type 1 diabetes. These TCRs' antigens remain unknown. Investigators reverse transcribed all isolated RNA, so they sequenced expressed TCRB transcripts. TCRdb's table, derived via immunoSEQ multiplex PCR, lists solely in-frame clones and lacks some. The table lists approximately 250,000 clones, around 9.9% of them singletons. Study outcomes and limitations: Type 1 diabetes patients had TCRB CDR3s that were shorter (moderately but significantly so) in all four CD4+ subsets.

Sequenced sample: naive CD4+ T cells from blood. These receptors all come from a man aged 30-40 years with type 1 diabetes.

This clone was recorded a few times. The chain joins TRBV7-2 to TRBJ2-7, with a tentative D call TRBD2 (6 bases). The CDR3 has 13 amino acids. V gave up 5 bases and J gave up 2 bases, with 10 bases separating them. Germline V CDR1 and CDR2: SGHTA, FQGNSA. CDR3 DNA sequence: TGTGCCAGCAGCAGCGGGCCTCCCTACGAGCAGTACTTC. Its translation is CASSSGPPYEQYF.

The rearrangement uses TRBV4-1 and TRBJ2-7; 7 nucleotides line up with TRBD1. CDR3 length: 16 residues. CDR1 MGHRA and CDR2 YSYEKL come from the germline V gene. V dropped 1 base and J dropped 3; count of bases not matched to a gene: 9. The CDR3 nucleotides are TGCGCCAGCAGCCAAGTGTACGGGCAGGGGGTCTACGAGCAGTACTTC. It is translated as CASSQVYGQGVYEQYF.

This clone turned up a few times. The CDR3 region is CASSLGRGVRETQYF. The CDR3 DNA sequence: TGCGCCAGCAGCTTGGGTCGGGGGGTCAGAGAGACCCAGTACTTC. The chain couples TRBV5-1 to TRBJ2-5; 7 bases line up with TRBD2. The CDR3 covers 15 residues. Germline CDR1 is SGHRS and CDR2 is YFSETQ. With 0 bases clipped from V and 4 bases from J, the junction kept 6 bases outside the gene matches.

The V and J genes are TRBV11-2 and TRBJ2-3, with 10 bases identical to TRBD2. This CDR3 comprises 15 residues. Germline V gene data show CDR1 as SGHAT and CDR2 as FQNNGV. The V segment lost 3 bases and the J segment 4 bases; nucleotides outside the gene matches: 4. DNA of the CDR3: TGTGCCAGCAGCTTCCTAGCGGGGGCCCCAGATACGCAGTATTTT. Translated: CASSFLAGAPDTQYF.

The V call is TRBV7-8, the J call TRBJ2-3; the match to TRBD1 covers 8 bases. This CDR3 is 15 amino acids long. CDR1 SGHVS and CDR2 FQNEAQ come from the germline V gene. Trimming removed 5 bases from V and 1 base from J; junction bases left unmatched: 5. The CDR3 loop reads CASSRTGTGTDTQYF. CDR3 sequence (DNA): TGTGCCAGCAGCCGGACAGGGACTGGCACAGATACGCAGTATTTT.

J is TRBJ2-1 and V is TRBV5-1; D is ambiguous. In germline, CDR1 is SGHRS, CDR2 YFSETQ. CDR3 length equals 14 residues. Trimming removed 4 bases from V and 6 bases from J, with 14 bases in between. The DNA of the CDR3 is TGCGCCAGCAGCCCGTCGGTAGAGAGCAATGAGCAGTTCTTC. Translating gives CASSPSVESNEQFF.

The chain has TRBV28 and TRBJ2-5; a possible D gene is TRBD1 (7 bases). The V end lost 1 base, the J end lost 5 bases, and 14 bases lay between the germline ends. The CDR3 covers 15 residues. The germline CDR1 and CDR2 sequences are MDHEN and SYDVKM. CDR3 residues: CASSLFGRGDETQYF. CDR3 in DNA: TGTGCCAGCAGTTTATTTGGCAGGGGGGATGAGACCCAGTACTTC.

Written as DNA, the CDR3 is TGTGCCAGCAGTCCACCGGGGTACGAGCAGTACTTC. It translates to CASSPPGYEQYF. The chain is built from TRBV28 and TRBJ2-5, with D perhaps TRBD2 (5 bases). The closer fit of TRBJ2-7 to the DNA end suggests the J call may be wrong. This CDR3 region has 12 residues. Germline CDR1 is MDHEN and CDR2 is SYDVKM.

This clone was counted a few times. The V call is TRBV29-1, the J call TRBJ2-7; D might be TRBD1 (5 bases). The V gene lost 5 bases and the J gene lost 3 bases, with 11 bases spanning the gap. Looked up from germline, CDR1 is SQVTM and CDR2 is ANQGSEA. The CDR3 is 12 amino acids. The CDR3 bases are TGCAGCGTTAAGGGGCAGGGCTACGAGCAGTACTTC. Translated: CSVKGQGYEQYF.

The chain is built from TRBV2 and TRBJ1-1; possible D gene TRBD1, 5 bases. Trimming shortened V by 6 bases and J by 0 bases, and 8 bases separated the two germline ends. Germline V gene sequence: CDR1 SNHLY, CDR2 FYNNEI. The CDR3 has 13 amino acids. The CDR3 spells CASRRGLNTEAFF. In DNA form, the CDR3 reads TGTGCCAGCAGAAGGGGCTTGAACACTGAAGCTTTCTTT.

The CDR3 DNA reads as TGTGCCAGCAGCCAAGGAGGAAGATCTGAAGCTTTCTTT. Its translation: CASSQGGRSEAFF. J is TRBJ1-1 and V is TRBV4-2; D is unresolved. From germline, CDR1 is LGHNA and CDR2 YNFKEQ. CDR3 size: 13 residues. The V end lost 1 base, the J end lost 6 bases, and 9 bases lay between the germline ends.

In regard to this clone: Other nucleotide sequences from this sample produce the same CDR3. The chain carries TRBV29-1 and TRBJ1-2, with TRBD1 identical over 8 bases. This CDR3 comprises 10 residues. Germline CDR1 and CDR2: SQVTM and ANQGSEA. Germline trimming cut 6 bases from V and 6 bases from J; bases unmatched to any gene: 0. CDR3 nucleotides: TGCAGCGTGGGACAGGATGGCTACACCTTC. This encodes CSVGQDGYTF.

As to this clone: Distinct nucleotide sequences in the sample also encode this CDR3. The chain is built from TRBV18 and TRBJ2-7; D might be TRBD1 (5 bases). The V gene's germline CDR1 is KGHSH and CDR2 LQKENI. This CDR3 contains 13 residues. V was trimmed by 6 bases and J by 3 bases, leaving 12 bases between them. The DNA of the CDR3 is TGTGCCAGCTCTCCCAGCGACAGCTACGAGCAGTACTTC. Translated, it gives CASSPSDSYEQYF.

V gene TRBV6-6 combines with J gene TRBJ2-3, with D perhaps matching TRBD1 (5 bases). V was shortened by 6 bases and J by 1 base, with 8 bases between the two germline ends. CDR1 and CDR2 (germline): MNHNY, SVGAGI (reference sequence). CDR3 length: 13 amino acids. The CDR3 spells CASRVQGTDTQYF. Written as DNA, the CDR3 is TGTGCCAGCAGGGTACAGGGCACAGATACGCAGTATTTT.

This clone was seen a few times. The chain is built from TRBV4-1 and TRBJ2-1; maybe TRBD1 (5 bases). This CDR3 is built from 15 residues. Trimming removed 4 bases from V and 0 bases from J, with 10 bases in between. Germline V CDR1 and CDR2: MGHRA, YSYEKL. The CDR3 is CASSLDTSSYNEQFF. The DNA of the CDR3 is TGCGCCAGCAGCCTGGACACGAGCTCCTACAATGAGCAGTTCTTC.

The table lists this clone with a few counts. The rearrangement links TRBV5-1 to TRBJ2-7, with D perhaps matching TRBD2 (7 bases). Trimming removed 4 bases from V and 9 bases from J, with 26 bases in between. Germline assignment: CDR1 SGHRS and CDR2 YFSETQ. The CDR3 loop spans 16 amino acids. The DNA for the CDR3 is TGCGCCAGCAGCCCCCCGAGGGGAGGGGGTCTCGTGTCGCAGTACTTC. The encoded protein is CASSPPRGGGLVSQYF.

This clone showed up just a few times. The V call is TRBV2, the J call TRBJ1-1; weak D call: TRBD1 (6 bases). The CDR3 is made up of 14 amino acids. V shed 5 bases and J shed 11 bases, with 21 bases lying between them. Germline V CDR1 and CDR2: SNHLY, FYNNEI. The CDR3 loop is CASSRQTRGTLAFF. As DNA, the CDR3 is TGTGCCAGCAGTCGACAGACCAGGGGCACTCTGGCTTTCTTT.

CDR3 coding DNA: TGTGCCAGCAGCTCTAAGGGACACGTATTCGAAAAACTGTTTTTT. This sequence encodes CASSSKGHVFEKLFF. The chain carries TRBV27 and TRBJ1-4; D may be TRBD1 (6 bases). The V end lost 6 bases, the J end lost 8 bases, and 19 bases lay between the germline ends. CDR1 and CDR2 (germline): MNHEY, SMNVEV (reference sequence). The CDR3 consists of 15 residues. The variable domain in full, completed from reference TRBV27 and TRBJ1-4, reads EAQVTQNPRYLITVTGKKLTVTCSQNMNHEYMSWYRQDPGLGLRQIYYSMNVEVTDKGDVPEGYKVSRKEKRNFPLILESPSPNQTSLYFCASSSKGHVFEKLFFGSGTQLSVL.

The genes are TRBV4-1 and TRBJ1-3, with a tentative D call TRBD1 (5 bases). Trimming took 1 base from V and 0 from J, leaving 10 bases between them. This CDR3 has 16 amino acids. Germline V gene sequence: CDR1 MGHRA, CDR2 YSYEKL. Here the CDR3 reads CASSQGTGSSGNTIYF. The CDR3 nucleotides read TGCGCCAGCAGCCAAGGAACAGGCTCCTCTGGAAACACCATATATTTT.

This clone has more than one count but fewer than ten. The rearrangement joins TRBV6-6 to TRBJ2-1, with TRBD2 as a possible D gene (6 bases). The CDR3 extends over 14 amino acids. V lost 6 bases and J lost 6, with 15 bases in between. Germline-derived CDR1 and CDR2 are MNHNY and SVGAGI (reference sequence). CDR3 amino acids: CASSPGLAFNEQFF. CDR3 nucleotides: TGTGCCAGCAGCCCCGGGCTAGCGTTCAATGAGCAGTTCTTC.

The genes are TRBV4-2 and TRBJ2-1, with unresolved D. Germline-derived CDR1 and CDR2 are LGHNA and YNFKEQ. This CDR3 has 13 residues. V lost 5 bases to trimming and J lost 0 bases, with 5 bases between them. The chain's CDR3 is CASSKSSYNEQFF. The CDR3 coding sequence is TGTGCCAGCAGCAAGAGCTCCTACAATGAGCAGTTCTTC.

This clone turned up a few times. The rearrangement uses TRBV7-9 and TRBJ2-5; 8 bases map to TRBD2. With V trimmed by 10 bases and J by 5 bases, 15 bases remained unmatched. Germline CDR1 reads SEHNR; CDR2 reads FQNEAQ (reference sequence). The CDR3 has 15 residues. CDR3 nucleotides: TGTGCCATATTATTCGGTGGACTAGCCCAGGAGACCCAGTACTTC. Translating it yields CAILFGGLAQETQYF.

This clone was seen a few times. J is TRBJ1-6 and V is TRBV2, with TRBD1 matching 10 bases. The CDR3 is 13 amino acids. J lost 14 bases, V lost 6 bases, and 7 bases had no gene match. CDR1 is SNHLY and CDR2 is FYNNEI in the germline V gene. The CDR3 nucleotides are TGTGCCAGCAGGGGACAGGGGCCCATGGCCCTCCACTTT. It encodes CASRGQGPMALHF.

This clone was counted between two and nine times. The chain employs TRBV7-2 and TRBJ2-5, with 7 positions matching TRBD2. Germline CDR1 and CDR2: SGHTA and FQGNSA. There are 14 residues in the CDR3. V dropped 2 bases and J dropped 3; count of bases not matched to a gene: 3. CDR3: CASSLFAGEETQYF. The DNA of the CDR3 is TGTGCCAGCAGCTTATTCGCGGGAGAAGAGACCCAGTACTTC.

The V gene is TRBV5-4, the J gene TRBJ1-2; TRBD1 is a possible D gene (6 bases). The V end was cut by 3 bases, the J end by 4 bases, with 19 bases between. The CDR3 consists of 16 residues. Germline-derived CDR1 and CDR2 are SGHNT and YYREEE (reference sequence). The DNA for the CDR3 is TGTGCCAGCAGCTCATCCAGGGGCCGGAACCTCTATGGCTACACCTTC. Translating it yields CASSSSRGRNLYGYTF.